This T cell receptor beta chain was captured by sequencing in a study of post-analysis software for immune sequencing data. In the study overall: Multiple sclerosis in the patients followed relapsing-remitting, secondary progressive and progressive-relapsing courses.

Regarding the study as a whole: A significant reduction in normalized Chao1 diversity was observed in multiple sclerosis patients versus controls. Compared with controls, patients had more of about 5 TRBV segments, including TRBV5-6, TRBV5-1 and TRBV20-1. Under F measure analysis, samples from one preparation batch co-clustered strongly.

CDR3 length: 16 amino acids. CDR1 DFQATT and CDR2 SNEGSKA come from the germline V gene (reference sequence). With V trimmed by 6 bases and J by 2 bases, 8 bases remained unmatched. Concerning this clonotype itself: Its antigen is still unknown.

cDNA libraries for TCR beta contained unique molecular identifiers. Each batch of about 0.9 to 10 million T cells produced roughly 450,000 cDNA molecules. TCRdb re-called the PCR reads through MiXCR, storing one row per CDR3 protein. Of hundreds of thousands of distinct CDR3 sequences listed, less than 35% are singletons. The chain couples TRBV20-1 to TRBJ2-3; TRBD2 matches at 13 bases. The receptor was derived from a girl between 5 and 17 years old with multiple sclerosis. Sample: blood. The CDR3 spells CSAESGTSGDTDTQYF. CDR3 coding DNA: TGCAGTGCCGAGTCCGGGACTAGCGGGGACACAGATACGCAGTATTTT.